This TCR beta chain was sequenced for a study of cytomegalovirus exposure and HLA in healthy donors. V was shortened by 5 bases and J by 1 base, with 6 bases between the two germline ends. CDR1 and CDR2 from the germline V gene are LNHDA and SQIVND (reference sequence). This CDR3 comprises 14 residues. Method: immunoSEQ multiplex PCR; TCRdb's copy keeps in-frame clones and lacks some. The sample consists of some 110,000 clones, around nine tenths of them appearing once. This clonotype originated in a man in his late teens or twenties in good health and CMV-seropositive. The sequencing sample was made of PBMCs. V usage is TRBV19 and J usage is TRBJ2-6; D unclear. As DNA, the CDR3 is TGTGCCAGTAGTCTTCGTTCTGGGGCCAACGTCCTGACTTTC. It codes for CASSLRSGANVLTF.